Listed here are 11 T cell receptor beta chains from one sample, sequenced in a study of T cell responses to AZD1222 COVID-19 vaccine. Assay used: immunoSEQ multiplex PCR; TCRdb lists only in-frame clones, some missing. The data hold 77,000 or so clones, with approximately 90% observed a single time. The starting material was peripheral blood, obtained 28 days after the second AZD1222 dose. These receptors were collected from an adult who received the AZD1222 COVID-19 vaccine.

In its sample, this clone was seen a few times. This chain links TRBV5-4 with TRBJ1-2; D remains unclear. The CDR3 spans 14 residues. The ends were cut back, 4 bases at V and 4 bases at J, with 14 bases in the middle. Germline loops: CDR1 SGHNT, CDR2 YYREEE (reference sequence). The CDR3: CASSPGPDLYGYTF. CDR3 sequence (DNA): TGTGCCAGCAGCCCCGGGCCAGACCTCTATGGCTACACCTTC.

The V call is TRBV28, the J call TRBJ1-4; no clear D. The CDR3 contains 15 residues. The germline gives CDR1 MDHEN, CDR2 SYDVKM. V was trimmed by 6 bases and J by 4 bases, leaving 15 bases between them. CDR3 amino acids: CASRGGGTINEKLFF. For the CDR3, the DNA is TGTGCCAGCAGGGGCGGAGGTACGATTAATGAAAAACTGTTTTTT.

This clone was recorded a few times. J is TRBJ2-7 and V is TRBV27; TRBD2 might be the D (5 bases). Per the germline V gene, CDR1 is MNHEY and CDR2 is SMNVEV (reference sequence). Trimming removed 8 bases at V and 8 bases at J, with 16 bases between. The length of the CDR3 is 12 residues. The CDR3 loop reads CASSSLANKQYF. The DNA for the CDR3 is TGTGCCAGCTCCTCCCTAGCTAACAAGCAGTACTTC.

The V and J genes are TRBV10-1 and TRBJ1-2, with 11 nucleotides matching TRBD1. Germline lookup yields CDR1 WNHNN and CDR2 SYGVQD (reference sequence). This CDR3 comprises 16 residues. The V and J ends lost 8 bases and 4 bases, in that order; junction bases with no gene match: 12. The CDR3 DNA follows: TGCGCCAGCGGTCGGAGGACAGGGGGCGCCGGCTATGGCTACACCTTC. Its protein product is CASGRRTGGAGYGYTF.

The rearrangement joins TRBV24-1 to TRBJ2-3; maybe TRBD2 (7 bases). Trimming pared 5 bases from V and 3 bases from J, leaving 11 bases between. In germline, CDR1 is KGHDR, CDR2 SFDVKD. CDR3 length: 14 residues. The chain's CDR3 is CATSAGGATDTQYF. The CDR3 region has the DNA TGTGCCACCAGTGCGGGGGGCGCGACAGATACGCAGTATTTT.

CDR3 sequence: CASRSGLTGELFF. DNA for the CDR3: TGTGCCAGCAGAAGTGGTCTCACCGGGGAGCTGTTTTTT. V usage is TRBV28 and J usage is TRBJ2-2, with unresolved D. Trimming left V 6 bases short and J 4 bases short, with 9 bases between. This CDR3 has 13 amino acids. Germline V gene data show CDR1 as MDHEN and CDR2 as SYDVKM.

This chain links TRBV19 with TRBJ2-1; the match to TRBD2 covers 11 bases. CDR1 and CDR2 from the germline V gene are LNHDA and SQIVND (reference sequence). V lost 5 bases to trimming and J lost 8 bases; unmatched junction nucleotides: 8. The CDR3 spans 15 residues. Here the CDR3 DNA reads TGTGCCAGTAGTGCTCGACTAGCGGGATATGATGAGCAGTTCTTC. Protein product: CASSARLAGYDEQFF.

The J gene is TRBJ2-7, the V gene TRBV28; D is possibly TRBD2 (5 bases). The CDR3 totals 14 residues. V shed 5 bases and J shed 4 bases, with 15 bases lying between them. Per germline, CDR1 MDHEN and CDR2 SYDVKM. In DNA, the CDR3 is TGTGCCAGCAGTCCCAGCCGGGGAGATTACGAGCAGTACTTC. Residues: CASSPSRGDYEQYF.

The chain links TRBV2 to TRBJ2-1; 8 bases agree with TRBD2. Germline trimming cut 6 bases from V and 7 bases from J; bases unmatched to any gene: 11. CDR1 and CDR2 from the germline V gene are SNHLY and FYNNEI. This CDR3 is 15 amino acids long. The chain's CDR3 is CASSPPSGSINEQFF. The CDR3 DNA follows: TGTGCCAGCAGCCCGCCCAGCGGGAGCATAAATGAGCAGTTCTTC.

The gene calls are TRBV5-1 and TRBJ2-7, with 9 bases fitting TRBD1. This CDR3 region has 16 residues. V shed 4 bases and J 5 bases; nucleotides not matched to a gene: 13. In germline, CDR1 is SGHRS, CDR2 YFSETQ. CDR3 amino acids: CASSAGLGQGINEQYF. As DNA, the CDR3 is TGCGCCAGCAGCGCGGGCCTAGGACAGGGGATCAACGAGCAGTACTTC.

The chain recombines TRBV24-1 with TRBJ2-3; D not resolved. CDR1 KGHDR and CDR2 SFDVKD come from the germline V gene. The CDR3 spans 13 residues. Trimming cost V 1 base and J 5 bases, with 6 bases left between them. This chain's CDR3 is CATSDLVGDTQYF. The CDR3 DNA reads TGTGCCACCAGTGATTTAGTTGGAGATACGCAGTATTTT.